The 32 T cell receptor beta chains reported below all come from one sample, sequenced in a study of cytomegalovirus exposure and HLA in healthy donors. Profiled with immunoSEQ multiplex PCR; TCRdb holds only in-frame clones, not every one. The data contain approximately 180,000 clones, around 88% of them singletons. The material sequenced was PBMCs. The receptors derive from a woman between 18 and 29 years old in good health and CMV-seronegative.

Here the CDR3 DNA reads TGCGCCAGCAGCCAACCGCGACAGGGGAACACTGAAGCTTTCTTT. Its translation: CASSQPRQGNTEAFF. The rearrangement links TRBV4-1 to TRBJ1-1; 7 nucleotides line up with TRBD1. Germline assignment: CDR1 MGHRA and CDR2 YSYEKL. Losses at the gene ends were 2 bases for V and 1 base for J; bases not matched to a gene: 4. The CDR3 has 15 amino acids.

The genes are TRBV2 and TRBJ2-5; tentatively, D is TRBD2 (6 bases). V was cut by 6 bases and J by 1 base, with 21 bases left in between. Looked up from germline, CDR1 is SNHLY and CDR2 is FYNNEI. This CDR3 spans 17 amino acids. CDR3 nucleotide sequence: TGTGCCAGCAGCTGGGAAGAGGGACTGCCACGCCAAGAGACCCAGTACTTC. It codes for CASSWEEGLPRQETQYF.

This chain uses TRBV2 with TRBJ2-7; 9 positions match TRBD2. Germline loops: CDR1 SNHLY, CDR2 FYNNEI. The CDR3 contains 16 residues. V dropped 5 bases and J dropped 2; count of bases not matched to a gene: 10. Here the CDR3 reads CASSKPRSGGPYEQYF. For the CDR3, the DNA is TGTGCCAGCAGTAAACCCCGTAGCGGGGGACCCTACGAGCAGTACTTC.

The genes are TRBV10-3 and TRBJ1-6; D gene ambiguous. V was cut by 3 bases and J by 3 bases, with 9 bases left in between. This CDR3 contains 15 residues. CDR1 ENHRY and CDR2 SYGVKD come from the germline V gene. CDR3 nucleotides: TGTGCCATCAGTGATATGGCAGGCTATAATTCACCCCTCCACTTT. This translates into CAISDMAGYNSPLHF.

The chain uses TRBV7-3 and TRBJ1-1; D is unresolved. The germline V gene encodes CDR1 SGHTA and CDR2 FQGTGA. V lost 2 bases and J 6 bases, leaving 13 bases between the germline ends. CDR3 length equals 14 residues. CDR3 amino acids: CASSLGPNMPEAFF. In DNA form, the CDR3 reads TGTGCCAGCAGCTTAGGCCCGAATATGCCTGAAGCTTTCTTT.

V gene TRBV27 combines with J gene TRBJ1-6, with D possibly being TRBD1 (5 bases). The V end was cut by 8 bases, the J end by 2 bases, with 13 bases between. Looked up from germline, CDR1 is MNHEY and CDR2 is SMNVEV (reference sequence). CDR3 length: 15 amino acids. The CDR3 is CASGEGLTYNSPLHF. DNA for the CDR3: TGTGCCAGCGGGGAGGGACTTACCTATAATTCACCCCTCCACTTT.

The chain is built from TRBV9 and TRBJ2-1; a weak D match, TRBD2 (7 bases). This CDR3 contains 16 residues. The germline V gene encodes CDR1 SGDLS and CDR2 YYNGEE. Trimming took 4 bases from V and 0 from J, leaving 14 bases between them. This CDR3 reads CASSTQGGGSYNEQFF. CDR3 DNA sequence: TGTGCCAGCAGCACCCAAGGGGGGGGCTCCTACAATGAGCAGTTCTTC.

The chain has TRBV30 and TRBJ1-1, with 7 nucleotides matching TRBD1. Germline CDR1 and CDR2: GTSNPN and SVGIG (reference sequence). V lost 7 bases and J lost 5; bases outside the gene matches: 16. The CDR3 loop spans 15 amino acids. The CDR3 sequence is CASASAPGGRTEAFF. The CDR3 coding sequence is TGTGCCTCCGCATCCGCCCCAGGGGGGAGGACTGAAGCTTTCTTT.

The chain recombines TRBV29-1 with TRBJ2-1; 10 positions agree with TRBD1. CDR3 length: 14 amino acids. Trimming cost V 0 bases and J 10 bases; bases outside gene matches: 6. Germline V gene data show CDR1 as SQVTM and CDR2 as ANQGSEA. Here the CDR3 reads CSVEDPGQGNEQFF. As DNA, the CDR3 is TGCAGCGTTGAAGATCCGGGACAGGGGAACGAGCAGTTCTTC.

Here the CDR3 DNA reads TGCACCAGGAACGACAGGGTCAAAGCAACTAATGAAAAACTGTTTTTT. It yields the protein CTRNDRVKATNEKLFF. The V and J genes are TRBV1 and TRBJ1-4; the listed D gene, TRBD1, was not tested against the DNA. TRBV1 is a listed pseudogene. The length of the CDR3 is 16 residues.

This rearrangement joins TRBV21-1 to TRBJ1-1. TRBV21-1 is reported as a pseudogene. CDR3 size: 15 residues. CDR3 nucleotide sequence: TGTGCCAGCAGCAAAGAGCTGAGAGCGAACACTGAAGCTTTCTTT. Translation gives CASSKELRANTEAFF.

The rearrangement joins TRBV7-8 to TRBJ1-3; D not certain. The CDR3 contains 14 residues. Trimming took off 1 base at V and 4 bases at J, with 8 bases between the two ends. In germline, CDR1 is SGHVS, CDR2 FQNEAQ. The CDR3 DNA reads TGTGCCAGCAGCTTAGTTGGAGGAGGAAACACCATATATTTT. As protein: CASSLVGGGNTIYF.

To note about this clone: This sample also contains other DNA sequences that code for the same CDR3. The CDR3 here is CASSLAGETQYF. In nucleotides, the CDR3 is TGTGCCAGCAGCTTAGCTGGCGAGACCCAGTACTTC. The chain is built from TRBV11-2 and TRBJ2-5; D gene unclear. Germline-derived CDR1 and CDR2 are SGHAT and FQNNGV. The CDR3 is 12 amino acids. The V and J ends lost 1 base and 5 bases respectively, with 5 bases between them.

The chain couples TRBV18 to TRBJ2-2, with 9 bases identical to TRBD1. V was pared by 3 bases and J by 10 bases, with 12 bases of the junction left unmatched. This CDR3 region has 16 residues. Germline V gene sequence: CDR1 KGHSH, CDR2 LQKENI. The CDR3 loop is CASSPPTGTGRPELFF. The CDR3 bases are TGTGCCAGCTCACCTCCAACCGGGACAGGGCGTCCGGAGCTGTTTTTT.

V gene TRBV9 combines with J gene TRBJ2-5; D is unclear. The V end was cut by 4 bases, the J end by 2 bases, with 9 bases between. Germline V CDR1 and CDR2: SGDLS, YYNGEE. The CDR3 covers 13 residues. CDR3 nucleotides: TGTGCCAGCAGCCCCGTCGGGCAAGAGACCCAGTACTTC. Its protein is CASSPVGQETQYF.

This rearrangement joins TRBV10-1 to TRBJ2-1; 8 bases align to TRBD2. V gave up 4 bases and J gave up 4 bases; unmatched junction bases: 6. The CDR3 is made up of 15 amino acids. Germline V gives CDR1 WNHNN, CDR2 SYGVQD (reference sequence). CDR3 amino acids: CASSGSGKGYNEQFF. DNA for the CDR3: TGCGCCAGCAGTGGTAGCGGGAAGGGTTACAATGAGCAGTTCTTC.

This clone was picked up a small number of times. This chain uses TRBV10-3 with TRBJ1-4; 10 bases match TRBD1. J lost 6 bases, V lost 11 bases, and 6 bases had no gene match. CDR1 ENHRY and CDR2 SYGVKD come from the germline V gene. This CDR3 comprises 13 residues. The chain's CDR3 is CAASGTGDEKLFF. In DNA form, the CDR3 reads TGTGCCGCCTCCGGGACAGGGGATGAAAAACTGTTTTTT.

The gene calls are TRBV19 and TRBJ2-1, with TRBD2 matching 11 bases. The CDR3 runs 14 residues. V was pared by 4 bases and J by 6 bases, with 2 bases of the junction left unmatched. CDR1 is LNHDA, CDR2 SQIVND, per germline (reference sequence). CDR3 sequence (DNA): TGTGCCAGTAGTAAGGGACTAGCGGTCAATGAGCAGTTCTTC. Its translation: CASSKGLAVNEQFF. Full variable domain (outside the CDR3, taken from reference TRBV19 and TRBJ2-1): DGGITQSPKYLFRKEGQNVTLSCEQNLNHDAMYWYRQDPGQGLRLIYYSQIVNDFQKGDIAEGYSVSREKKESFPLTVTSAQKNPTAFYLCASSKGLAVNEQFFGPGTRLTVL.

The chain combines TRBV9 with TRBJ2-5, with D possibly being TRBD2 (6 bases). Deletions cut 0 bases from V and 7 bases from J, with 13 bases between. Germline CDR1 SGDLS, CDR2 YYNGEE. The CDR3 loop spans 14 amino acids. This CDR3 is CASSVDPKEGTQYF. The CDR3 nucleotides read TGTGCCAGCAGCGTAGATCCCAAGGAGGGGACCCAGTACTTC.

The chain carries TRBV5-8 and TRBJ1-2; a possible D gene is TRBD1 (5 bases). Germline V gene lookup returns CDR1 SGHTS and CDR2 YDEGEE. The CDR3 is 14 amino acids. Trimming shortened V by 0 bases and J by 3 bases, and 9 bases separated the two germline ends. The CDR3 nucleotides are TGTGCCAGCAGCTTGGTGGGGGGGGACTATGGCTACACCTTC. Protein sequence: CASSLVGGDYGYTF.

This chain uses TRBV7-9 with TRBJ1-3; no reliable D call. V lost 5 bases to trimming and J lost 4 bases, with 12 bases between them. The CDR3 is 14 amino acids. Germline CDR1 and CDR2: SEHNR and FQNEAQ (reference sequence). CDR3 nucleotide sequence: TGTGCCAGCAGCCTCCCTGGTCAGGGAAACACCATATATTTT. Its translation: CASSLPGQGNTIYF. Together with reference TRBV7-9 and TRBJ1-3, the CDR3 gives the full variable domain: DTGVSQNPRHKITKRGQNVTFRCDPISEHNRLYWYRQTLGQGPEFLTYFQNEAQLEKSRLLSDRFSAERPKGSFSTLEIQRTEQGDSAMYLCASSLPGQGNTIYFGEGSWLTVV.

The chain links TRBV6-1 to TRBJ1-2; the match to TRBD1 covers 7 bases. The CDR3 covers 13 residues. The germline V gene has CDR1 MNHNS and CDR2 SASEGT. V shed 4 bases and J 8 bases; nucleotides not matched to a gene: 7. In DNA form, the CDR3 reads TGTGCCAGCAGTGCAACAGGGGTTAAGGGCTACACCTTC. Translated: CASSATGVKGYTF.

The V gene is TRBV7-9, the J gene TRBJ1-1, with D maybe TRBD1 (6 bases). The V and J ends lost 1 base and 0 bases respectively, with 18 bases between them. Germline CDR1 SEHNR, CDR2 FQNEAQ (reference sequence). The CDR3 has 18 amino acids. CDR3 coding DNA: TGTGCCAGCAGCTTAGTGTCTCTTAGGGGGTACATGAACACTGAAGCTTTCTTT. Residues: CASSLVSLRGYMNTEAFF. The variable domain in full, completed from reference TRBV7-9 and TRBJ1-1, reads DTGVSQNPRHKITKRGQNVTFRCDPISEHNRLYWYRQTLGQGPEFLTYFQNEAQLEKSRLLSDRFSAERPKGSFSTLEIQRTEQGDSAMYLCASSLVSLRGYMNTEAFFGQGTRLTVV.

The chain combines TRBV19 with TRBJ2-2; 7 bases are a match to TRBD2. The CDR3 extends over 16 amino acids. After removal of 8 bases from V and 2 bases from J, the junction contained 11 bases not matched to a gene. Looked up from germline, CDR1 is LNHDA and CDR2 is SQIVND (reference sequence). The CDR3 is CASQPTGTINTGELFF. The CDR3 DNA reads as TGTGCCAGTCAACCGACCGGGACTATCAACACCGGGGAGCTGTTTTTT.

The chain uses TRBV5-1 and TRBJ2-1, with TRBD1 as a possible D gene (5 bases). The CDR3 is made up of 15 amino acids. The germline gives CDR1 SGHRS, CDR2 YFSETQ. The V end lost 6 bases, the J end lost 4 bases, and 17 bases lay between the germline ends. The CDR3 protein is CASTPLPGQYNEQFF. The CDR3 DNA is TGCGCCAGCACACCCCTCCCAGGACAATACAATGAGCAGTTCTTC.

The chain carries TRBV6-1 and TRBJ1-2; 7 positions agree with TRBD1. CDR1 is MNHNS, CDR2 SASEGT, per germline. V lost 5 bases, J lost 5 bases, and 8 bases stayed unmatched. This CDR3 region has 14 residues. The CDR3 nucleotides read TGTGCCAGCAGTCCCCGCGGGACAGAGTATGGCTACACCTTC. Its protein product is CASSPRGTEYGYTF.

The chain has TRBV4-1 and TRBJ2-7, with a possible D match to TRBD1 (5 bases). CDR1 is MGHRA, CDR2 YSYEKL, per germline. The V gene lost 0 bases and the J gene lost 10 bases, with 13 bases spanning the gap. This CDR3 comprises 13 residues. The CDR3 protein is CASSQDPGRDQYF. The CDR3 bases are TGCGCCAGCAGCCAAGATCCAGGGCGAGATCAGTACTTC.

This clone was seen a few times. The chain couples TRBV27 to TRBJ2-7, with TRBD1 matching over 12 bases. CDR3 length equals 14 residues. Germline V gene data show CDR1 as MNHEY and CDR2 as SMNVEV (reference sequence). The V segment lost 7 bases and the J segment 5 bases; nucleotides outside the gene matches: 6. CDR3 region: CASNPGTGGHEQYF. CDR3 sequence (DNA): TGTGCCAGCAATCCCGGGACAGGGGGCCACGAGCAGTACTTC.

This chain uses TRBV10-1 with TRBJ1-1; D call uncertain. The CDR3 is 14 amino acids. Germline loops: CDR1 WNHNN, CDR2 SYGVQD (reference sequence). V lost 0 bases to trimming and J lost 10 bases, with 15 bases between them. CDR3 nucleotides: TGCGCCAGCAGTGAGTCCGCGTACGGAGATGGAGCTTTCTTT. Residues: CASSESAYGDGAFF.

This clone was found a few times. V usage is TRBV2 and J usage is TRBJ2-7; D is uncertain. Germline values: CDR1 SNHLY, CDR2 FYNNEI. V lost 5 bases and J lost 3, with 11 bases in between. The CDR3 is 13 residues long. DNA of the CDR3: TGTGCCAGCAGTCCTAAACCTTTCTACGAGCAGTACTTC. Its protein product is CASSPKPFYEQYF.

The V gene is TRBV19, the J gene TRBJ2-7, with a weak D call TRBD1 (6 bases). The V gene lost 5 bases and the J gene lost 4 bases, with 9 bases spanning the gap. The germline V gene has CDR1 LNHDA and CDR2 SQIVND (reference sequence). CDR3 length: 12 residues. CDR3 sequence reads: CASSGQLYEQYF. CDR3 DNA sequence: TGTGCCAGTAGTGGACAGTTATACGAGCAGTACTTC.

CDR3 nucleotide sequence: TGTGCCAGCAGTTACCTACATGGGACAGGGACTACGAACACCGGGGAGCTGTTTTTT. Translated, it gives CASSYLHGTGTTNTGELFF. This sequence joins TRBV27 and TRBJ2-2; 9 positions agree with TRBD1. The V gene end was trimmed by 4 bases and the J gene end by 0 bases; junction bases not matched to a gene: 12. Per germline, CDR1 MNHEY and CDR2 SMNVEV (reference sequence). There are 19 residues in the CDR3.